This is a list of T cell receptor beta chains from one sample in a study of T cell clusters in autoimmune cytopenias. TCRdb reprocessed the multiplex PCR reads and stores each CDR3 protein as one record, lacking DNA. The sample totals thousands of distinct CDR3 sequences. The sequenced sample was peripheral blood. The receptors were sampled from a human donor with an autoimmune cytopenia or autoimmune hepatitis (not recorded which). Each CDR3 is given with its conserved first and last residue. Each record gives: V gene, J gene, clone size, CDR3 protein. Clone size is stated in some rows and not others, as once, few, many or a class when expanded.

v_gene: TRBV29-1
j_gene: TRBJ1-2
abundance: medium-sized
CDR3aa: CSVGFFSTGGKGYTF

v_gene: TRBV30
j_gene: TRBJ1-2
abundance: medium-sized
CDR3aa: CAWSVLEGRSGYTF

v_gene: TRBV7-2
j_gene: TRBJ1-5
abundance: medium-sized
CDR3aa: CASSLDRGLGQPQHF

v_gene: TRBV10-3
j_gene: TRBJ2-2
abundance: medium-sized
CDR3aa: CAISERGASIGELFF

v_gene: TRBV27
j_gene: TRBJ1-6
abundance: medium-sized
CDR3aa: CASSPPTGRGSPLHF

v_gene: TRBV5-4
j_gene: TRBJ2-3
abundance: medium-sized
CDR3aa: CASSLDSGGLWEQYF

v_gene: TRBV28
j_gene: TRBJ1-5
abundance: -
CDR3aa: CASSTTGVVGQPQHF

v_gene: TRBV24-1
j_gene: TRBJ2-2
abundance: medium-sized
CDR3aa: CATSDLGQGDTGELFF

v_gene: TRBV19
j_gene: TRBJ1-2
abundance: large
CDR3aa: CASNPRGYGYTF

v_gene: TRBV27
j_gene: TRBJ1-4
abundance: medium-sized
CDR3aa: CASSKGGVNEKLFF

v_gene: TRBV20-1
j_gene: TRBJ1-1
abundance: medium-sized
CDR3aa: CSALDSPEAFF

v_gene: TRBV10-3
j_gene: TRBJ2-1
abundance: -
CDR3aa: CAISAGTGGNEQFF

v_gene: TRBV4-1
j_gene: TRBJ2-2
abundance: -
CDR3aa: CASSQEREESGELFF

v_gene: TRBV20-1
j_gene: TRBJ1-2
abundance: medium-sized
CDR3aa: CSVGQANYGYTF

v_gene: TRBV5-8
j_gene: TRBJ2-3
abundance: -
CDR3aa: CASSLDVKRGPDTQYF

v_gene: TRBV6-6
j_gene: TRBJ2-7
abundance: medium-sized
CDR3aa: CASSYPQSSADEQYF

v_gene: TRBV2
j_gene: TRBJ2-7
abundance: -
CDR3aa: CASGGRTSSGREYEQYF

v_gene: TRBV10-3
j_gene: TRBJ1-5
abundance: medium-sized
CDR3aa: CAIRDKSNQPQHF

v_gene: TRBV27
j_gene: TRBJ2-7
abundance: medium-sized
CDR3aa: CASSLAGNGYEQYF

v_gene: TRBV28
j_gene: TRBJ2-6
abundance: -
CDR3aa: CASSSHGTSGSSGANVLTF

v_gene: TRBV29-1
j_gene: TRBJ2-3
abundance: large
CDR3aa: CSVEGGVRERQYF

v_gene: TRBV20-1
j_gene: TRBJ2-3
abundance: medium-sized
CDR3aa: CSANGEGGGHFTDTQYF

v_gene: TRBV5-4
j_gene: TRBJ2-7
abundance: -
CDR3aa: CASSSGTDTYEQYF

v_gene: TRBV30
j_gene: TRBJ2-7
abundance: medium-sized
CDR3aa: CAWSNYRARYEQYF